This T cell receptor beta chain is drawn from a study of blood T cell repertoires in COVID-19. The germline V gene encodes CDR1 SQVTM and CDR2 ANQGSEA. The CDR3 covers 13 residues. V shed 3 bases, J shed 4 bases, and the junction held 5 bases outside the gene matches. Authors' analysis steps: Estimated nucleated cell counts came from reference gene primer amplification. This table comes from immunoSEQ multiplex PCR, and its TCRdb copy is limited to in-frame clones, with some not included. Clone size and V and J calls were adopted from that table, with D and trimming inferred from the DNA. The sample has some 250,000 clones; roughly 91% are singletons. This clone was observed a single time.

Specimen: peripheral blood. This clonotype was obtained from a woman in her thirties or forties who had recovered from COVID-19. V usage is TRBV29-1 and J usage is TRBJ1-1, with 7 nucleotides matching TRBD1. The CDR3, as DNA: TGCAGCGTTGAGGGACAGACGGCCACTGAAGCTTTCTTT. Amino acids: CSVEGQTATEAFF.